This TCR beta chain emerged from a study of T cell repertoires in cytomegalovirus infection. The V end lost 5 bases, the J end lost 3 bases, and 20 bases lay between the germline ends. CDR1 LNHDA and CDR2 SQIVND come from the germline V gene (reference sequence). The CDR3 is 17 amino acids. This clonotype has just a few counts. The antigen is not known. TCRdb itself ran the reads through MiXCR, one entry per CDR3 protein. The sample contains approximately 1,000,000 distinct CDR3 sequences, roughly 30% of which appear only once. The source material was cultured CD8+ T cells from PBMCs, sampled from culture after CMV antigen stimulation. This chain uses TRBV19 with TRBJ2-1; D not resolved. The receptor comes from a human donor in good health (CMV status not recorded). Some clones in this sample may be carry-over from other donors' samples. This chain's CDR3 is CASSGLLRNSIYNEQFF. CDR3 nucleotides: TGTGCCAGTAGTGGCCTACTCAGGAACTCGATCTACAATGAGCAGTTCTTC.